This TCR beta chain is from a study of blood T cell repertoires in COVID-19. Under the authors' procedure: Reference gene primers were amplified, and this amplification served to estimate nucleated cell counts. TCRdb's copy holds only in-frame clones and misses some; the assay was immunoSEQ multiplex PCR. The V and J calls and clone size come from that table; D and trimming were worked out from the DNA. The sample yields 200,000 to 300,000 clones, about four fifths seen once. This clone was seen only once. The CDR3 has 15 residues. Trimming took off 4 bases at V and 1 base at J, with 9 bases between the two ends. Germline V gene sequence: CDR1 SGHDT, CDR2 YYEEEE.

The TCR sequence derives from a woman in her forties who had recovered from COVID-19. The chain couples TRBV5-6 to TRBJ2-6, with unresolved D. The sample was peripheral blood. CDR3 sequence reads: CASSPFGSGANVLTF. Here the CDR3 DNA reads TGTGCCAGCAGCCCCTTCGGGTCTGGGGCCAACGTCCTGACTTTC.